The 10 T cell receptor beta chains reported below all come from one sample, sequenced in a study of monozygotic twins with inflammatory bowel disease. TCRdb reanalyzed the 5' RACE reads, giving one entry per CDR3 protein sequence and no DNA. The sample includes approximately 300,000 distinct CDR3 sequences. Sequenced material: blood. These receptors all come from a human donor with ulcerative colitis or Crohn's disease, or a healthy co-twin of an affected twin (not recorded which).

The chain carries TRBV27 and TRBJ2-3; the TCRdb call, TRBD2, lacks DNA for checking. The CDR3 is 16 residues long. CDR1 is MNHEY, CDR2 SMNVEV, per germline (reference sequence). This CDR3 reads CANSRDSSTSTDTQYF.

The J gene is TRBJ2-1, the V gene TRBV9. The CDR3 is 13 amino acids. Germline CDR1 and CDR2: SGDLS and YYNGEE. CDR3: CASSGSNDLGQFF.

The chain links TRBV5-6 to TRBJ2-3; the TCRdb call, TRBD2, lacks DNA for checking. Germline V gene sequence: CDR1 SGHDT, CDR2 YYEEEE. CDR3 size: 16 residues. This CDR3 reads CASSSGSGGARDTQYF. Combining the CDR3 with reference TRBV5-6 and TRBJ2-3 gives the whole variable domain DAGVTQSPTHLIKTRGQQVTLRCSPKSGHDTVSWYQQALGQGPQFIFQYYEEEERQRGNFPDRFSGHQFPNYSSELNVNALLLGDSALYLCASSSGSGGARDTQYFGPGTRLTVL.

The gene calls are TRBV12-3 or TRBV12-4 and TRBJ2-5; absent DNA, TCRdb's TRBD1 call cannot be checked. The CDR3 sequence is 16 residues long. CDR3 residues: CASSFIWGGAGETQYF.

The chain links TRBV5-5 to TRBJ2-2; TCRdb indicates TRBD1, and absent DNA this call remains unverified. CDR3 length equals 16 residues. Germline V lookup: CDR1 SGHKS, CDR2 YYEKEE (reference sequence). The CDR3 spells CASSDSGQGFSGELFF.

The rearrangement uses TRBV6-1 and TRBJ1-1; TCRdb selects TRBD1, and the lack of DNA leaves this call unchecked. Germline CDR1 is MNHNS and CDR2 is SASEGT. The CDR3 runs to 14 residues. The CDR3 sequence is CASTASGLNTEAFF.

The chain joins TRBV20-1 to TRBJ2-7; TCRdb selects TRBD1, and the lack of DNA leaves this call unchecked. Germline assignment: CDR1 DFQATT and CDR2 SNEGSKA (reference sequence). The CDR3 contains 14 residues. This CDR3 is CSARYGGLTYEQYF.

This rearrangement joins TRBV20-1 to TRBJ2-7; TCRdb names TRBD1, which stays unverified in the absence of DNA. This CDR3 spans 12 amino acids. Germline V gene sequence: CDR1 DFQATT, CDR2 SNEGSKA (reference sequence). The chain's CDR3 is CGMGENGYEQYF.

V usage is TRBV14 and J usage is TRBJ2-7. The CDR3 loop spans 15 amino acids. The germline V gene has CDR1 SGHDN and CDR2 FVKESK. The CDR3 loop is CASSQIQADLYDQYF.

V gene TRBV6-1 combines with J gene TRBJ2-2; there is no DNA to check the TCRdb D call of TRBD1. Germline CDR1 MNHNS, CDR2 SASEGT. This CDR3 comprises 15 residues. CDR3 in amino acids: CASRLGQGDTGELFF.